The 20 T cell receptor beta chains below were found in one sample sequenced in a study of blood T cells in healthy people across ages. A second PCR, run for about 6 to 12 cycles, used a sample-barcoded 5' primer plus a J-beta primer mix. One entry per CDR3 protein results from TCRdb running MiXCR on the 5' RACE reads. The sample carries about 1 million distinct CDR3 sequences, 35% to 50% recorded once. Sequencing used blood. These receptor sequences come from a woman in her sixties or seventies in good health.

This chain joins TRBV7-8 and TRBJ1-2; unclear D gene. The CDR3 covers 13 residues. V lost 5 bases, J lost 6 bases, and 13 bases lay in between. The germline gives CDR1 SGHVS, CDR2 FQNEAQ. The CDR3 loop reads CASSQGTEDGYTF. The CDR3 DNA reads TGTGCCAGCAGCCAAGGAACAGAAGATGGCTACACCTTC.

In DNA form, the CDR3 reads TGTGCCACCAGCGAACGACCAAAACACGAGCAGTACTTC. This gives the protein CATSERPKHEQYF. The J gene is TRBJ2-7, the V gene TRBV15; D gene uncertain. V was shortened by 5 bases and J by 5 bases, with 13 bases between the two germline ends. The CDR3 contains 13 residues. Germline CDR1 reads LNHNV; CDR2 reads YYDKDF (reference sequence). Using reference TRBV15 and TRBJ2-7 for the parts outside the CDR3, the full variable domain is DAMVIQNPRYQVTQFGKPVTLSCSQTLNHNVMYWYQQKSSQAPKLLFHYYDKDFNNEADTPDNFQSRRPNTSFCFLDIRSPGLGDTAMYLCATSERPKHEQYFGPGTRLTVT.

This chain links TRBV20-1 with TRBJ1-2, with D perhaps TRBD1 (6 bases). Trimming cost V 6 bases and J 7 bases, with 18 bases left between them. Germline CDR1 is DFQATT and CDR2 is SNEGSKA (reference sequence). There are 13 residues in the CDR3. The CDR3 here is CSAHEEGEGGYTF. The CDR3 nucleotides are TGCAGTGCCCACGAGGAGGGGGAGGGTGGCTACACCTTC.

V is TRBV20-1 and J is TRBJ2-1; TRBD2 matches at 9 bases. The CDR3 covers 18 residues. Germline CDR1 and CDR2: DFQATT and SNEGSKA (reference sequence). The junction had 14 bases not matched to a gene; V was cut back by 0 bases and J by 5 bases. Here the CDR3 DNA reads TGCAGTGCTAGAGATCTGGCTAGGGGAGCGGGAGGCAACAATGAGCAGTTCTTC. Amino acids: CSARDLARGAGGNNEQFF.

This clonotype was found a few times. The J gene is TRBJ1-1, the V gene TRBV7-2; D gene unclear. Trimming cost V 2 bases and J 11 bases, with 12 bases left between them. Germline values: CDR1 SGHTA, CDR2 FQGNSA. CDR3 length equals 12 residues. The CDR3 sequence: CASSLRVTEAFF. The CDR3 coding sequence is TGTGCCAGCAGCTTACGGGTCACGGAGGCTTTCTTT.

The V call is TRBV5-1, the J call TRBJ1-4; no definite D call. The CDR3 is made up of 10 amino acids. Trimming left V 4 bases short and J 14 bases short, with 9 bases between. Germline CDR1 is SGHRS and CDR2 is YFSETQ. This chain's CDR3 is CASSPMGLFF. The DNA of the CDR3 is TGCGCCAGCAGCCCGATGGGTCTGTTTTTT.

The chain joins TRBV11-2 to TRBJ1-2; no reliable D call. The length of the CDR3 is 14 residues. Germline V gene sequence: CDR1 SGHAT, CDR2 FQNNGV. V was trimmed by 5 bases and J by 4 bases, leaving 14 bases between them. The CDR3 spells CASSPGPRIYGYTF. For the CDR3, the DNA is TGTGCCAGCAGCCCCGGACCGCGGATCTATGGCTACACCTTC.

The chain couples TRBV7-2 to TRBJ2-5; 8 nucleotides agree with TRBD2. The J call may be in error: the DNA end matches TRBJ2-7 better. Germline V gene data show CDR1 as SGHTA and CDR2 as FQGNSA. There are 14 residues in the CDR3. DNA for the CDR3: TGTGCCAGCAGCCTAACTAGCGGAACCCGCGAGCAGTACTTC. Translated, it gives CASSLTSGTREQYF.

This clonotype was seen a few times. The chain links TRBV20-1 to TRBJ2-1, with 11 nucleotides matching TRBD2. Germline-derived CDR1 and CDR2 are DFQATT and SNEGSKA (reference sequence). This CDR3 has 14 amino acids. The J segment lost 4 bases and the V segment lost 6 bases, leaving 5 bases of the junction unmatched. CDR3 protein: CSAAGTSGYNEQFF. The CDR3 nucleotides read TGCAGTGCCGCCGGGACTAGCGGATACAATGAGCAGTTCTTC.

This clonotype has a single count. The V and J genes are TRBV20-1 and TRBJ1-2; D is perhaps TRBD1 (5 bases). V was cut by 1 base and J by 8 bases, with 11 bases left in between. Germline CDR1 and CDR2: DFQATT and SNEGSKA (reference sequence). The CDR3 extends over 12 amino acids. The CDR3 sequence: CSARAGVYGYTF. The CDR3, as DNA: TGCAGTGCTAGAGCGGGGGTTTACGGCTACACCTTC.

The chain combines TRBV7-8 with TRBJ1-6; D call uncertain. This CDR3 spans 14 amino acids. Germline V CDR1 and CDR2: SGHVS, FQNEAQ. V was cut by 1 base and J by 10 bases, with 11 bases left in between. CDR3 region: CASSLESWGSPLHF. The DNA of the CDR3 is TGTGCCAGCAGCTTAGAATCCTGGGGATCACCCCTCCACTTT.

In this sample, this clonotype turned up a few times. The genes are TRBV27 and TRBJ1-2, with D maybe TRBD1 (6 bases). Germline CDR1 and CDR2: MNHEY and SMNVEV (reference sequence). This CDR3 has 15 residues. V shed 0 bases and J shed 5 bases, with 13 bases lying between them. The chain's CDR3 is CASSLSTGIGYGYTF. The CDR3, as DNA: TGTGCCAGCAGTTTATCCACAGGGATAGGGTATGGCTACACCTTC.

V usage is TRBV2 and J usage is TRBJ2-5, with 8 bases lining up with TRBD2. V lost 6 bases and J lost 5; bases outside the gene matches: 11. The CDR3 is made up of 15 amino acids. CDR1 is SNHLY and CDR2 is FYNNEI in the germline V gene. In DNA, the CDR3 is TGTGCCAGCAGGACGAGCGGGAGCGGTTTGGAGACCCAGTACTTC. Translating gives CASRTSGSGLETQYF.

This chain uses TRBV20-1 with TRBJ2-3, with unresolved D. The germline V gene encodes CDR1 DFQATT and CDR2 SNEGSKA (reference sequence). CDR3 length equals 11 residues. Trimming shortened V by 3 bases and J by 3 bases, and 4 bases separated the two germline ends. This chain's CDR3 is CSASMTDTQYF. DNA for the CDR3: TGCAGTGCTAGTATGACAGATACGCAGTATTTT.

The table lists this clonotype with a few counts. This rearrangement joins TRBV9 to TRBJ2-7; tentatively, D is TRBD2 (5 bases). The CDR3 is 15 amino acids. V lost 2 bases to trimming and J lost 3 bases, with 15 bases between them. Germline-derived CDR1 and CDR2 are SGDLS and YYNGEE. CDR3 protein: CASSVSTASSYEQYF. Written as DNA, the CDR3 is TGTGCCAGCAGCGTTTCTACGGCTAGCAGCTACGAGCAGTACTTC.

There are many counts of this clonotype. This chain connects TRBV5-1 to TRBJ1-5, with 10 nucleotides matching TRBD1. The germline gives CDR1 SGHRS, CDR2 YFSETQ. The CDR3 length is 16 residues. V lost 4 bases to trimming and J lost 1 base; unmatched junction nucleotides: 5. CDR3 region: CASSQGQGGSNQPQHF. CDR3 nucleotide sequence: TGCGCCAGCAGCCAAGGACAGGGGGGAAGCAATCAGCCCCAGCATTTT.

The rearrangement uses TRBV15 and TRBJ1-5; weak D call: TRBD1 (5 bases). Trimming removed 0 bases from V and 7 bases from J, with 13 bases in between. Germline V gene sequence: CDR1 LNHNV, CDR2 YYDKDF (reference sequence). The CDR3 totals 15 residues. This CDR3 reads CATSRDQGAKQPQHF. In nucleotides, the CDR3 is TGTGCCACCAGCAGAGATCAAGGGGCGAAACAGCCCCAGCATTTT. The variable domain in full, completed from reference TRBV15 and TRBJ1-5, reads DAMVIQNPRYQVTQFGKPVTLSCSQTLNHNVMYWYQQKSSQAPKLLFHYYDKDFNNEADTPDNFQSRRPNTSFCFLDIRSPGLGDTAMYLCATSRDQGAKQPQHFGDGTRLSIL.

For this clonotype: Germline is not matched at one junction end, which may reflect a read error. The chain uses TRBV14 and TRBJ2-4; 14 bases are a match to TRBD2. The end of the DNA is better explained by TRBJ2-7, so the J call may be wrong. This CDR3 contains 19 residues. Germline V gene lookup returns CDR1 SGHDN and CDR2 FVKESK. The CDR3, as DNA: TGTGCCAGCAGCCAAGATTTAGGGACTAGCGGGAGTCTCTCCGACGAGCAGTACTTC. Residues: CASSQDLGTSGSLSDEQYF.

This clonotype was detected a few times. The chain carries TRBV3-1 and TRBJ2-1; tentatively, D is TRBD2 (6 bases). Germline CDR1 LGHDT, CDR2 YNNKEL (reference sequence). The CDR3 is 15 amino acids. Deletions cut 3 bases from V and 8 bases from J, with 17 bases between. The CDR3 sequence is CASSQTGLASDEQFF. The CDR3 nucleotides are TGTGCCAGCAGCCAGACGGGACTCGCCTCCGATGAGCAGTTCTTC.

This clonotype was seen a handful of times. The junction does not match germline at one end; this may be a read error. This chain uses TRBV4-1 with TRBJ2-1; D remains ambiguous. Germline CDR1 and CDR2: MGHRA and YSYEKL. The CDR3 runs to 11 residues. The CDR3 spells CTSSQDRAAFF. CDR3 DNA: TGCACCAGCAGCCAAGATCGGGCGGCGTTCTTC.